The 14 T cell receptor beta chains in this list originate from one sample, sequenced in a study of shared clonotypes between healthy human individuals. Clones were read by immunoSEQ multiplex PCR, and TCRdb kept only the in-frame ones, dropping some. The data contain about 2.4 million clones, around nine tenths of them singletons. The sequenced sample consisted of naive CD4+ T cells sorted from blood. Subset specified: CD45RA+ positively selected. The receptors derive from a man aged 18 to 30 in good health.

The gene calls are TRBV19 and TRBJ2-1; a weak D match, TRBD1 (5 bases). This CDR3 comprises 15 residues. Germline lookup yields CDR1 LNHDA and CDR2 SQIVND (reference sequence). V lost 1 base, J lost 3 bases, and 10 bases lay in between. The CDR3: CASSIGPGFYNEQFF. As DNA, the CDR3 is TGTGCCAGTAGTATAGGGCCAGGGTTCTACAATGAGCAGTTCTTC.

This sequence joins TRBV2 and TRBJ2-5; 9 nucleotides line up with TRBD2. CDR1 and CDR2 (germline): SNHLY, FYNNEI. The CDR3 is 14 residues long. The J segment lost 7 bases and the V segment lost 6 bases, leaving 9 bases of the junction unmatched. DNA for the CDR3: TGTGCCAGCAGGGCCGGGACTAGCTTCGGGACCCAGTACTTC. This translates into CASRAGTSFGTQYF.

The V call is TRBV5-1, the J call TRBJ1-1, with D tentatively TRBD1 (5 bases). Per the germline V gene, CDR1 is SGHRS and CDR2 is YFSETQ. This CDR3 is 14 amino acids long. The V and J ends lost 4 bases and 4 bases respectively, with 14 bases between them. The CDR3 coding sequence is TGCGCCAGCAGCCGGGACTGGGCGGGCACTGAAGCTTTCTTT. As protein: CASSRDWAGTEAFF.

This clone was counted only a few times. Other DNA sequences of this sample code for an identical CDR3. The chain has TRBV7-9 and TRBJ1-1; D gene unclear. V was pared by 3 bases and J by 4 bases, with 6 bases between. Germline V gene sequence: CDR1 SEHNR, CDR2 FQNEAQ (reference sequence). CDR3 length: 12 residues. CDR3 nucleotides: TGTGCCAGCAGCTTGGCTGGCACTGAAGCTTTCTTT. Protein product: CASSLAGTEAFF.

The chain has TRBV9 and TRBJ2-7; D is possibly TRBD1 (5 bases). CDR3 size: 15 residues. Germline assignment: CDR1 SGDLS and CDR2 YYNGEE. V was clipped by 5 bases and J by 2 bases, with 17 bases between them. CDR3 amino acids: CASSLHGHKAYEQYF. The CDR3 DNA is TGTGCCAGCAGTCTCCACGGACACAAAGCCTACGAGCAGTACTTC.

V and J are TRBV28 and TRBJ1-2, with a weak D call TRBD1 (6 bases). Germline loops: CDR1 MDHEN, CDR2 SYDVKM. The CDR3 has 15 residues. The V gene lost 5 bases and the J gene lost 8 bases, with 21 bases spanning the gap. The DNA of the CDR3 is TGTGCCAGCAGTGGGGAGGACAGAGCATGGCGAGGCTACACCTTC. Its translation is CASSGEDRAWRGYTF.

The V and J genes are TRBV27 and TRBJ2-2; TRBD2 matches 12 bases. From germline, CDR1 is MNHEY and CDR2 SMNVEV (reference sequence). V shed 5 bases and J 2 bases; nucleotides not matched to a gene: 6. The CDR3 extends over 17 amino acids. The CDR3 reads CASSPTGLAGNTGELFF. The CDR3 nucleotides read TGTGCCAGCAGTCCCACGGGACTAGCGGGCAACACCGGGGAGCTGTTTTTT.

Concerning this clone itself: Other DNA sequences from this sample encode an identical CDR3 as well. V usage is TRBV5-4 and J usage is TRBJ2-3; D call uncertain. Trimming cost V 0 bases and J 6 bases, with 5 bases left between them. The germline gives CDR1 SGHNT, CDR2 YYREEE (reference sequence). The CDR3 runs 12 residues. CDR3 region: CASSLDADTQYF. In nucleotides, the CDR3 is TGTGCCAGCAGCTTGGACGCGGATACGCAGTATTTT.

This rearrangement joins TRBV25-1 to TRBJ2-7, with a possible D match to TRBD2 (6 bases). Trimming shortened V by 2 bases and J by 8 bases, and 13 bases separated the two germline ends. The germline V gene encodes CDR1 MGHDK and CDR2 SYGVNS. The CDR3 sequence is 13 residues long. CDR3 DNA: TGTGCCAGCAGTGAAGGAGCGGGCCTCAAGCAGTACTTC. Encoded protein: CASSEGAGLKQYF.

The chain employs TRBV6-5 and TRBJ2-1; no clear D gene. Trimming removed 1 base from V and 8 bases from J, with 9 bases in between. Germline V gene lookup returns CDR1 MNHEY and CDR2 SVGAGI. The CDR3 has 13 residues. The CDR3 is CASSYLVGYEQFF. The CDR3 region has the DNA TGTGCCAGCAGTTACTTGGTGGGCTATGAGCAGTTCTTC.

A remark on this clone: A read error may produce the germline difference seen at one junction end. The chain joins TRBV7-7 to TRBJ2-5, with 9 nucleotides matching TRBD1. This CDR3 spans 14 amino acids. The germline gives CDR1 SSHAT, CDR2 FNYEAQ (reference sequence). CDR3 nucleotide sequence: TGTGCTAGCAGCCAGGACAGGGGCCAAGAGACCCAGTACTTC. This encodes CASSQDRGQETQYF.

The chain employs TRBV11-2 and TRBJ2-1; either TRBD1 or TRBD2 may supply D (7 bases each). The CDR3 loop spans 13 amino acids. Trimming took off 5 bases at V and 6 bases at J, with 11 bases between the two ends. Germline V gene lookup returns CDR1 SGHAT and CDR2 FQNNGV. CDR3 nucleotides: TGTGCCAGCAGCGCCAGGGGGGGCAATGAGCAGTTCTTC. Translation: CASSARGGNEQFF.

The chain combines TRBV9 with TRBJ2-2, with D perhaps matching TRBD2 (6 bases). Germline V gene lookup returns CDR1 SGDLS and CDR2 YYNGEE. This CDR3 has 16 residues. Trimming took off 0 bases at V and 8 bases at J, with 17 bases between the two ends. DNA for the CDR3: TGTGCCAGCAGCGTAGCGGAGGGACCCGGTCGGGGGGAGCTGTTTTTT. Translated, it gives CASSVAEGPGRGELFF.

In its sample, this clone was seen once. Other DNA sequences from this sample encode an identical CDR3 as well. CDR3 coding DNA: TGTGCCAGCAGTTTGGAGGGGGCTGGGGCCAACGTCCTGACTTTC. Its protein product is CASSLEGAGANVLTF. V gene TRBV27 combines with J gene TRBJ2-6; the D gene could be TRBD1 or TRBD2 (6 bases each). This CDR3 is built from 15 residues. V was shortened by 3 bases and J by 2 bases, with 8 bases between the two germline ends. Germline values: CDR1 MNHEY, CDR2 SMNVEV (reference sequence).